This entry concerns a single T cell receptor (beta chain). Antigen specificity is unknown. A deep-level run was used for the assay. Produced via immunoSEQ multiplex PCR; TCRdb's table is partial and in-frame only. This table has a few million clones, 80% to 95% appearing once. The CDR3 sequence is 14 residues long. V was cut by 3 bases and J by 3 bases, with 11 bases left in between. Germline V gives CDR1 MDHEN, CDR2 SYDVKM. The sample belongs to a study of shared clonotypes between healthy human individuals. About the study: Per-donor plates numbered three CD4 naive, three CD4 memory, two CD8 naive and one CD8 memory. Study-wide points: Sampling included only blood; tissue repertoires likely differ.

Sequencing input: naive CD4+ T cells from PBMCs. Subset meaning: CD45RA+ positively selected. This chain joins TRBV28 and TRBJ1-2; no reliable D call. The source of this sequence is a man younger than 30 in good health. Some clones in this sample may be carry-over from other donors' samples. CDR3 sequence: CASSLNGLYYGYTF. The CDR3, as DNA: TGTGCCAGCAGTTTGAACGGCCTCTACTATGGCTACACCTTC.